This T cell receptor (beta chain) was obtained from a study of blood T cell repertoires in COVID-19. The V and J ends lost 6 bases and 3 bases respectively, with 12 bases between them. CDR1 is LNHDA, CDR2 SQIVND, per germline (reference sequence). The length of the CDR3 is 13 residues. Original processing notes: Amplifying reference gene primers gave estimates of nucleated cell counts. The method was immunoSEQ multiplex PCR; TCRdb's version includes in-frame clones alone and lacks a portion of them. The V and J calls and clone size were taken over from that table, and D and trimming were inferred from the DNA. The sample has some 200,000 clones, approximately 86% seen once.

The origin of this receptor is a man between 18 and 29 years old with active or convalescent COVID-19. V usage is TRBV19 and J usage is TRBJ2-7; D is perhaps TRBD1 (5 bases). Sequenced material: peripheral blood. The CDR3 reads CASSLGQVYEQYF. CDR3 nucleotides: TGTGCCAGTAGCCTAGGACAAGTCTACGAGCAGTACTTC.